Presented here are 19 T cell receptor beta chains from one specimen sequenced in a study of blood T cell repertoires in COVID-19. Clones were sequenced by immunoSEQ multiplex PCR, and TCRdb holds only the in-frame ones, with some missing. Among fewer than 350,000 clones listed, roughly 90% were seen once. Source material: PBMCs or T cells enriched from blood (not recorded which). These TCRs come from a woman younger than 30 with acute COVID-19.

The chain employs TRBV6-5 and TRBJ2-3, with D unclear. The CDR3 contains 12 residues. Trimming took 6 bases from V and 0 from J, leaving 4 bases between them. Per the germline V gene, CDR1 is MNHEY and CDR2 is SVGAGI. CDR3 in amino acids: CASRTSTDTQYF. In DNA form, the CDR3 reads TGTGCCAGCAGAACTAGCACAGATACGCAGTATTTT.

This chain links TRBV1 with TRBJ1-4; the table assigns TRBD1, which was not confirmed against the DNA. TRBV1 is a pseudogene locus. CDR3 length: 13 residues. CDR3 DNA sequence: TGCACCAGGAGGAAAACGACAGGTGAAAAACTGTTTTTT. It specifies CTRRKTTGEKLFF.

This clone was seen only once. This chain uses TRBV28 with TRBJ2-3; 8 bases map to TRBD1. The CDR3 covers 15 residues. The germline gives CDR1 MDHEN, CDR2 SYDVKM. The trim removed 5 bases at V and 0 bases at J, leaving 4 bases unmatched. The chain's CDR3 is CASSTRDRSTDTQYF. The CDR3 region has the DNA TGTGCCAGCAGTACCCGGGACAGGAGCACAGATACGCAGTATTTT.

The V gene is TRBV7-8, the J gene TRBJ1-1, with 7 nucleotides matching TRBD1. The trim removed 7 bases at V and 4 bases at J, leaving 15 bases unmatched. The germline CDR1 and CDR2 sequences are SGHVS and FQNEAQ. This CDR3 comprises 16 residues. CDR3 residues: CASILAGTAKSTEAFF. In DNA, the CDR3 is TGTGCCAGCATCCTAGCCGGGACAGCTAAATCCACTGAAGCTTTCTTT.

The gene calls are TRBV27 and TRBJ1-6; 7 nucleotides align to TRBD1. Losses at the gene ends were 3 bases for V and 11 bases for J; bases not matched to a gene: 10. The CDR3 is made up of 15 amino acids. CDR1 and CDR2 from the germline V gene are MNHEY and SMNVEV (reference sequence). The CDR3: CASSLGSPGQAPLHF. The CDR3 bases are TGTGCCAGCAGTTTGGGGAGCCCAGGACAGGCACCCCTCCACTTT.

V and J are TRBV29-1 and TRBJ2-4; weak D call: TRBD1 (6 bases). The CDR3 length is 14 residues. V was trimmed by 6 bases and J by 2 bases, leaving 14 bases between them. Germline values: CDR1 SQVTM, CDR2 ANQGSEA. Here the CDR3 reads CSVLPQGTKNIQYF. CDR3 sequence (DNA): TGCAGCGTCCTCCCCCAGGGGACCAAAAACATTCAGTACTTC.

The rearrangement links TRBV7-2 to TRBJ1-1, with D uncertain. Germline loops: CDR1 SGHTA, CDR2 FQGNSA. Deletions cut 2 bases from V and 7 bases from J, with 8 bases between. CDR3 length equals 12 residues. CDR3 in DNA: TGTGCCAGCAGCTTAACCAGAGGTGAAGCTTTCTTT. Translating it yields CASSLTRGEAFF.

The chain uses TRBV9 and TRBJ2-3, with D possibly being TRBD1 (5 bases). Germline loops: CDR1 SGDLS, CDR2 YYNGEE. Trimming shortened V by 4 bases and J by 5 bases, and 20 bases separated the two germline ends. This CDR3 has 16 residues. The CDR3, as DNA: TGTGCCAGCAGCTTTTCAGAAGGGGCGAAAGGAGATACGCAGTATTTT. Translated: CASSFSEGAKGDTQYF.

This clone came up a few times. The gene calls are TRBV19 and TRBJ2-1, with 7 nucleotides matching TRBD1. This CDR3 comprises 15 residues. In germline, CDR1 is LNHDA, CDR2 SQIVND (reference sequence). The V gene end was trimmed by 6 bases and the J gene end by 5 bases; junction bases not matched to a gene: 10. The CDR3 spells CASRRGQSQNNEQFF. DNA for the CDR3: TGTGCCAGTAGAAGGGGACAGAGTCAGAACAATGAGCAGTTCTTC.

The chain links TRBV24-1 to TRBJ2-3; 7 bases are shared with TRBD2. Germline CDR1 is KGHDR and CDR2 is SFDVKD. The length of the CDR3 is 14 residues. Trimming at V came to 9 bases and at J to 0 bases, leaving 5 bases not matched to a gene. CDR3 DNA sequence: TGTGCCACCGCCGAGGGAGGGAGCACAGATACGCAGTATTTT. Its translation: CATAEGGSTDTQYF.

The CDR3 nucleotides read TGTGCCATCAGTAGAGCCTCGACAGGGACGTTGGTCTACACCTTC. Its translation: CAISRASTGTLVYTF. The rearrangement uses TRBV10-3 and TRBJ1-2; 7 nucleotides agree with TRBD1. The length of the CDR3 is 15 residues. The V gene's germline CDR1 is ENHRY and CDR2 SYGVKD. The J segment lost 10 bases and the V segment lost 5 bases, leaving 16 bases of the junction unmatched.

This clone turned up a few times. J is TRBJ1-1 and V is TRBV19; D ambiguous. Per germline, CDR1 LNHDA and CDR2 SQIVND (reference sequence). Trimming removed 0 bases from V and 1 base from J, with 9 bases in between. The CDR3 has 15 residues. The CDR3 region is CASSIEGRWNTEAFF. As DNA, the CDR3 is TGTGCCAGTAGTATAGAGGGCAGGTGGAACACTGAAGCTTTCTTT.

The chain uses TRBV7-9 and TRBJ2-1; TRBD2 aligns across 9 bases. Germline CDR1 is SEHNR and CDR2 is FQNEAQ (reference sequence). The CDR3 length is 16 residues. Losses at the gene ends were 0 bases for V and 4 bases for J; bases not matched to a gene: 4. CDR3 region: CASSLASGRGYNEQFF. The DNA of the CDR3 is TGTGCCAGCAGCTTAGCTAGCGGGAGAGGGTACAATGAGCAGTTCTTC.

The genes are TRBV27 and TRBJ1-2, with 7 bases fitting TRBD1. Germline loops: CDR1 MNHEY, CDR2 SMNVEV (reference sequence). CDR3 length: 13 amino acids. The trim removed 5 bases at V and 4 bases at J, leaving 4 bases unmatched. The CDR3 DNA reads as TGTGCCAGCAGTGGGTGGGACAGCTATGGCTACACCTTC. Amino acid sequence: CASSGWDSYGYTF.

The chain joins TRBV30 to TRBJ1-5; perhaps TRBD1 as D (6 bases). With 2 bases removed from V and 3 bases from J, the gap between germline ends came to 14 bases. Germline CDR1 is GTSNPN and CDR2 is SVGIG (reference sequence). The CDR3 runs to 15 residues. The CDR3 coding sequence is TGTGCCTGGAGTCGAACAGGGAACTTCAATCAGCCCCAGCATTTT. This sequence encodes CAWSRTGNFNQPQHF.

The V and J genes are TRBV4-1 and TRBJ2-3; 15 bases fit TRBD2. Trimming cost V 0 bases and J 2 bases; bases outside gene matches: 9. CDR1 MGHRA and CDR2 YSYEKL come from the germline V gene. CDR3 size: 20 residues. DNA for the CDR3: TGCGCCAGCAGCCAAGAGGGGGGGACTAGCGGGAGGAGGGTCACAGATACGCAGTATTTT. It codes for CASSQEGGTSGRRVTDTQYF.

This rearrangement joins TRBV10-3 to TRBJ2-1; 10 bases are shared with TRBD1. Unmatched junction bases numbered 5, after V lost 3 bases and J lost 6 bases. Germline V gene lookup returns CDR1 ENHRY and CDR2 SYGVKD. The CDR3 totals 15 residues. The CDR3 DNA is TGTGCCATCAGTGAAATGGACAGGGGGTTCAATGAGCAGTTCTTC. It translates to CAISEMDRGFNEQFF.

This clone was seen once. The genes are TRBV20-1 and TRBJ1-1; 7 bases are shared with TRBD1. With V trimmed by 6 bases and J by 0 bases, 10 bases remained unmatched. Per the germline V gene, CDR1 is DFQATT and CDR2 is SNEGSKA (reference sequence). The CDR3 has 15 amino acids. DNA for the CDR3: TGCAGTGCAAGTGTACAGGGGTTCGTGAACACTGAAGCTTTCTTT. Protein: CSASVQGFVNTEAFF.

The CDR3 region is CASSAENRGPNSYEQYF. The CDR3, as DNA: TGTGCCAGCAGTGCAGAAAACAGGGGTCCCAACTCCTACGAGCAGTACTTC. This chain uses TRBV27 with TRBJ2-7; 7 bases align to TRBD1. V shed 5 bases, J shed 0 bases, and the junction held 13 bases outside the gene matches. The length of the CDR3 is 17 residues. Germline V CDR1 and CDR2: MNHEY, SMNVEV (reference sequence).